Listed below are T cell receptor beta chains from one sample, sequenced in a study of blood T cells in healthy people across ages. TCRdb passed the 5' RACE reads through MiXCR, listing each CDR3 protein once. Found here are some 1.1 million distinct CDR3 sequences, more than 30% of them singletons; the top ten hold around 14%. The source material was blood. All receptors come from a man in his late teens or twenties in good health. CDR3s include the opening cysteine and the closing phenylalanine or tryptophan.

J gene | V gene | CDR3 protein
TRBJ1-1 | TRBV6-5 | CATRTGGNTEAFF
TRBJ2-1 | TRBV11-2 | CASSFAGLGRAYNEQFF
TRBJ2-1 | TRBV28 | CASSWLAGGRNEQFF
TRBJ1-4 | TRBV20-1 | CSARGGGSGEKLFF
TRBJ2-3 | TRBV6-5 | CASSYSGTQADTQYF
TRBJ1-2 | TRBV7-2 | CASSKRQVYGYTF
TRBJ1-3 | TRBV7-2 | CASSLTGPGTVGNTIYF
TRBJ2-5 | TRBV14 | CASSLQRGFQETQYF
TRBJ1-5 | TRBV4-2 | CASSHGLDSNQPQHF
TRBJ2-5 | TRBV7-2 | CASSSGLTSAQYF
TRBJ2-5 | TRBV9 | CASSVDPAAKNQETQYF
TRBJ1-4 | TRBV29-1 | CSARQEPNEKLFF
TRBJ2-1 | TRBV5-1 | CASSFGVAGKTYNEQFF
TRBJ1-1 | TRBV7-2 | CASRLQGSTEAFF
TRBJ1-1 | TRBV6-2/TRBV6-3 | CASSYREKTRRINTEAFF
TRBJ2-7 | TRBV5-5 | CASSLHRTPNPYEQYF
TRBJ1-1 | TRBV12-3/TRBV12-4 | CASRPLGWNTEAFF
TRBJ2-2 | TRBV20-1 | CSARTGTSGGPGELFF
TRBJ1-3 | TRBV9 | CASSGRQGSSGNTIYF
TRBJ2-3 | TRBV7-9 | CASSASGTSTDTQYF
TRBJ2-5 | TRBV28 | CASSSAGLAQETQYF
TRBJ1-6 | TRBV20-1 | CSARDQGQVYNSPLHF
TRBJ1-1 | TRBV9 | CASSVARQPLNTEAFF
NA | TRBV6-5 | CASSRPSTGRPYEQFF
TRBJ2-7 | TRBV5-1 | CASSLVPGENAYEQYF
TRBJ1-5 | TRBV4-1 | CASSQEAWGRGGNQPQHF
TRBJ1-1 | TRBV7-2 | CANSSLWTGNAEAFF
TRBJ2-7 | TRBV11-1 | CASSLGTSHNEQYF
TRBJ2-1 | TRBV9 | CASSVAGYGHNGQFF
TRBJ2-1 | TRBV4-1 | CASSHASSGGYNEQFF
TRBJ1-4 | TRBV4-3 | CASSQGAATTNEKLFF
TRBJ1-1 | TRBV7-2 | CASSLAQAGGNTEAFF
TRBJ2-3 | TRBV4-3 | CASSQLGGAGTDTQYF
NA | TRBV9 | CASSGVTGQPILYNEQYF
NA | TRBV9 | CASSSTEGMGNYEQYF
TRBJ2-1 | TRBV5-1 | CASSLEGWESSYNEQFF
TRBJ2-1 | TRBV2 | CATRLAGGPGDEQFF
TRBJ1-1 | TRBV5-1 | CASSPGAGETEAFF
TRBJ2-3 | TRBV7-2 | CASSLALAQDGTQYF
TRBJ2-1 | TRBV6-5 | CASSKQGFSEQFF